This T cell receptor beta chain was sequenced in a study of identical twins. Findings of the study overall: The analysis was cross-sectional rather than longitudinal within donors. Memory repertoires showed no such pattern, whereas abundant cord blood beta clonotypes carried fewer insertions.

V lost 2 bases, J lost 9 bases, and 6 bases stayed unmatched. CDR1 is MDHEN and CDR2 is SYDVKM in the germline V gene. The CDR3 sequence is 13 residues long. Template switching (which added a universal primer site) was used, and cDNA carried unique molecular identifiers. TCRdb used MiXCR to reprocess the 5' RACE reads, holding one entry per CDR3 protein. The sample consists of about 890,000 distinct CDR3 sequences, 12% of them appearing once. There are a few counts of this clonotype. What it binds is unknown. These same records also appear under a second study, on yellow fever vaccine responses in identical twins.

This rearrangement joins TRBV28 to TRBJ1-1; TRBD1 matches at 7 bases. This receptor was obtained from a young woman in good health. Sequencing was done on a sample of PBMCs. The DNA for the CDR3 is TGTGCCAGCAGTTTACACCGACAGGGTAAAGCTTTCTTT. Its protein is CASSLHRQGKAFF.